These 32 T cell receptor beta chains share one sample of origin, sequenced in a study of identifying expanded T cells in peripheral blood. TCRdb keeps only in-frame clones here, not all; method: immunoSEQ multiplex PCR. This sample has 90,000 to 120,000 clones, with around 88% found just once. The sequencing input was blood. Source of these receptors: a person aged 18 to 70 in good health.

The rearrangement uses TRBV7-2 and TRBJ1-5; D is perhaps TRBD1 (6 bases). V lost 3 bases to trimming and J lost 6 bases, with 9 bases between them. The CDR3 loop spans 13 amino acids. CDR1 is SGHTA, CDR2 FQGNSA, per germline. CDR3 DNA: TGTGCCAGCAGCTTCCAGGGGAGTCAGCCCCAGCATTTT. This sequence encodes CASSFQGSQPQHF.

The rearrangement joins TRBV5-4 to TRBJ2-3; perhaps TRBD1 as D (5 bases). Germline V gene data show CDR1 as SGHNT and CDR2 as YYREEE (reference sequence). V was trimmed by 6 bases and J by 2 bases, leaving 13 bases between them. CDR3 length: 14 residues. The CDR3 sequence is CASKLLGPTDTQYF. The CDR3 nucleotides read TGTGCCAGCAAGCTGTTGGGGCCCACAGATACGCAGTATTTT.

The chain employs TRBV5-1 and TRBJ1-3; the D is unclear. Per the germline V gene, CDR1 is SGHRS and CDR2 is YFSETQ. V was pared by 4 bases and J by 2 bases, with 4 bases between. CDR3 length: 12 residues. In nucleotides, the CDR3 is TGCGCCAGCAGCCCCACTGGAAACACCATATATTTT. As protein: CASSPTGNTIYF. The full variable domain, rest sourced from reference TRBV5-1 and TRBJ1-3, is KAGVTQTPRYLIKTRGQQVTLSCSPISGHRSVSWYQQTPGQGLQFLFEYFSETQRNKGNFPGRFSGRQFSNSRSEMNVSTLELGDSALYLCASSPTGNTIYFGEGSWLTVV.

The chain couples TRBV4-3 to TRBJ1-2; tentatively, D is TRBD1 (5 bases). With 0 bases removed from V and 5 bases from J, the gap between germline ends came to 10 bases. Germline lookup yields CDR1 LGHNA and CDR2 YSLEER. The CDR3 contains 14 residues. Here the CDR3 reads CASSQEGKGYGYTF. CDR3 DNA: TGCGCCAGCAGCCAAGAGGGTAAGGGGTATGGCTACACCTTC.

The chain combines TRBV6-5 with TRBJ2-1; 9 bases align to TRBD2. The J segment lost 5 bases and the V segment lost 2 bases, leaving 4 bases of the junction unmatched. The CDR3 contains 15 residues. Germline V gene sequence: CDR1 MNHEY, CDR2 SVGAGI. This CDR3 reads CASSYGGLANNEQFF. Written as DNA, the CDR3 is TGTGCCAGCAGTTACGGGGGACTAGCCAACAATGAGCAGTTCTTC.

The chain is built from TRBV5-4 and TRBJ2-7; weak D call: TRBD1 (6 bases). The germline gives CDR1 SGHNT, CDR2 YYREEE (reference sequence). V was shortened by 4 bases and J by 2 bases, with 13 bases between the two germline ends. This CDR3 region has 14 residues. The CDR3, as DNA: TGTGCCAGCAGCCCGTCACAGGGCCCCTACGAGCAGTACTTC. It codes for CASSPSQGPYEQYF.

The chain joins TRBV15 to TRBJ1-5; D is undetermined. This CDR3 comprises 12 residues. The ends were cut back, 3 bases at V and 10 bases at J, with 10 bases in the middle. The V gene's germline CDR1 is LNHNV and CDR2 YYDKDF (reference sequence). CDR3 region: CATSRPLGPQHF. The DNA of the CDR3 is TGTGCCACCAGCAGGCCCCTTGGCCCCCAGCATTTT.

The gene calls are TRBV19 and TRBJ2-3; TRBD1 might be the D (5 bases). The CDR3 contains 15 residues. Trimming cost V 6 bases and J 4 bases, with 17 bases left between them. The germline gives CDR1 LNHDA, CDR2 SQIVND (reference sequence). As DNA, the CDR3 is TGTGCCAGTAGGAGGACAAGGGGTGGTTCAGATACGCAGTATTTT. Its protein is CASRRTRGGSDTQYF.

This clone was seen more than once but under ten times. V and J are TRBV14 and TRBJ1-6; a possible D gene is TRBD1 (6 bases). Germline V gene lookup returns CDR1 SGHDN and CDR2 FVKESK. V lost 4 bases and J 9 bases, leaving 19 bases between the germline ends. CDR3 size: 16 residues. The CDR3 nucleotides read TGTGCCAGCAGCCCACTCCAGGGGAGTGGCGGTTCACCCCTCCACTTT. This encodes CASSPLQGSGGSPLHF.

The V call is TRBV7-2, the J call TRBJ2-5; D assignment may be TRBD1 or TRBD2 (5 bases each). The CDR3 extends over 15 amino acids. Trimming removed 6 bases at V and 4 bases at J, with 18 bases between. Germline CDR1 and CDR2: SGHTA and FQGNSA. This CDR3 is CASRKLGGGGETQYF. In DNA form, the CDR3 reads TGTGCCAGCAGAAAACTAGGTGGTGGGGGAGAGACCCAGTACTTC.

V usage is TRBV7-2 and J usage is TRBJ1-2; a possible D gene is TRBD1 (6 bases). The ends were cut back, 1 base at V and 0 bases at J, with 15 bases in the middle. The CDR3 consists of 17 residues. Per germline, CDR1 SGHTA and CDR2 FQGNSA. The CDR3 DNA follows: TGTGCCAGCAGCTTAGTAGTAGGGACATCCACTAACTATGGCTACACCTTC. Its protein product is CASSLVVGTSTNYGYTF.

The V and J genes are TRBV7-8 and TRBJ2-5; D remains ambiguous. The CDR3 totals 12 residues. Germline V CDR1 and CDR2: SGHVS, FQNEAQ. Trimming stripped 3 bases from V and 5 bases from J, with 7 bases between. The CDR3 DNA follows: TGTGCCAGCAGCTTTGGCGTGGAGACCCAGTACTTC. This codes for CASSFGVETQYF.

This chain links TRBV5-6 with TRBJ1-2; no firm D call. The CDR3 covers 13 residues. Trimming took off 0 bases at V and 3 bases at J, with 6 bases between the two ends. The germline V gene encodes CDR1 SGHDT and CDR2 YYEEEE. CDR3 nucleotide sequence: TGTGCCAGCAGCTTGGCGAAGGACTATGGCTACACCTTC. It encodes CASSLAKDYGYTF.

The chain couples TRBV7-2 to TRBJ1-2, with a tentative D call TRBD1 (5 bases). Germline assignment: CDR1 SGHTA and CDR2 FQGNSA. The CDR3 consists of 15 residues. V was clipped by 3 bases and J by 3 bases, with 14 bases between them. CDR3: CASSFFRRGDYGYTF. In DNA, the CDR3 is TGTGCCAGCAGCTTTTTTCGCAGAGGGGACTATGGCTACACCTTC.

The CDR3 region is CASSSVGGDGYTF. The CDR3 DNA is TGTGCCAGCAGCTCGGTTGGGGGGGATGGCTACACCTTC. The genes are TRBV7-9 and TRBJ1-2; the D gene is possibly TRBD1 (5 bases). Germline loops: CDR1 SEHNR, CDR2 FQNEAQ (reference sequence). The CDR3 is made up of 13 amino acids. Trimming removed 4 bases at V and 6 bases at J, with 12 bases between.

In its sample, this clone was seen once. V is TRBV6-5 and J is TRBJ2-7; the D gene is possibly TRBD1 (5 bases). This CDR3 contains 16 residues. CDR1 and CDR2 (germline): MNHEY, SVGAGI. Trimming removed 4 bases at V and 4 bases at J, with 20 bases between. The CDR3 loop reads CASSFPQGAASYEQYF. As DNA, the CDR3 is TGTGCCAGCAGTTTCCCCCAAGGGGCCGCGAGTTACGAGCAGTACTTC.

This chain links TRBV4-2 with TRBJ2-7; 7 nucleotides align to TRBD2. The length of the CDR3 is 14 residues. CDR1 is LGHNA and CDR2 is YNFKEQ in the germline V gene. After removal of 2 bases from V and 3 bases from J, the junction contained 4 bases not matched to a gene. This CDR3 reads CASSQTGLFYEQYF. CDR3 nucleotide sequence: TGTGCCAGCAGCCAAACGGGACTATTCTACGAGCAGTACTTC.

The chain carries TRBV5-1 and TRBJ2-2, with D tentatively TRBD1 or TRBD2 (5 bases each). Trimming took off 6 bases at V and 4 bases at J, with 16 bases between the two ends. The CDR3 spans 15 residues. Germline loops: CDR1 SGHRS, CDR2 YFSETQ. CDR3 residues: CASTMGVGITGELFF. The CDR3 nucleotides are TGCGCCAGCACGATGGGGGTAGGGATCACCGGGGAGCTGTTTTTT.

This clone was seen once. This sequence joins TRBV18 and TRBJ1-2; 11 bases line up with TRBD1. Germline CDR1 is KGHSH and CDR2 is LQKENI. The V gene end was trimmed by 3 bases and the J gene end by 4 bases; junction bases not matched to a gene: 10. This CDR3 has 17 residues. CDR3 DNA: TGTGCCAGCTCACCGAAACTGGACAGGGGGCCCGGCTATGGCTACACCTTC. Its protein product is CASSPKLDRGPGYGYTF.

This sequence joins TRBV5-6 and TRBJ1-1; 7 bases are shared with TRBD1. The CDR3 has 14 residues. Germline CDR1 reads SGHDT; CDR2 reads YYEEEE. The V segment lost 4 bases and the J segment 8 bases; nucleotides outside the gene matches: 11. The CDR3 reads CASSQTGHPAEAFF. CDR3 coding DNA: TGTGCCAGCAGCCAGACAGGGCATCCAGCCGAAGCTTTCTTT.

The chain uses TRBV7-9 and TRBJ2-5; D gene uncertain. The V end was cut by 5 bases, the J end by 2 bases, with 15 bases between. The CDR3 totals 15 residues. CDR1 is SEHNR and CDR2 is FQNEAQ in the germline V gene (reference sequence). The CDR3 spells CASSPVSEFQETQYF. In DNA form, the CDR3 reads TGTGCCAGCAGCCCGGTCAGCGAGTTTCAAGAGACCCAGTACTTC. Complete variable domain (other parts from reference TRBV7-9 and TRBJ2-5): DTGVSQNPRHKITKRGQNVTFRCDPISEHNRLYWYRQTLGQGPEFLTYFQNEAQLEKSRLLSDRFSAERPKGSFSTLEIQRTEQGDSAMYLCASSPVSEFQETQYFGPGTRLLVL.

The J gene is TRBJ1-1, the V gene TRBV27; D ambiguous. This CDR3 contains 16 residues. Trimming cost V 5 bases and J 0 bases, with 16 bases left between them. Germline assignment: CDR1 MNHEY and CDR2 SMNVEV (reference sequence). CDR3 nucleotide sequence: TGTGCCAGCAGTCTCCGCCCGGGTATTTTGAACACTGAAGCTTTCTTT. Translation: CASSLRPGILNTEAFF.

The rearrangement joins TRBV4-1 to TRBJ1-5; maybe TRBD1 (5 bases). V lost 0 bases and J lost 0, with 12 bases in between. The germline gives CDR1 MGHRA, CDR2 YSYEKL. The CDR3 length is 17 residues. The CDR3, as DNA: TGCGCCAGCAGCCAAGATTGGGGCCGACTTAGCAATCAGCCCCAGCATTTT. Translating it yields CASSQDWGRLSNQPQHF.

This clone is a singleton in its sample. The chain is built from TRBV28 and TRBJ1-5; 7 bases fit TRBD1. This CDR3 region has 12 residues. Unmatched junction bases numbered 8, after V lost 11 bases and J lost 7 bases. CDR1 and CDR2 (germline): MDHEN, SYDVKM. CDR3 bases: TGTGCCGAGGGGGCAATGCGGCAGCCCCAGCATTTT. Translated: CAEGAMRQPQHF.

The chain recombines TRBV5-6 with TRBJ2-7; a weak D match, TRBD2 (6 bases). V lost 0 bases, J lost 4 bases, and 14 bases lay in between. This CDR3 has 15 residues. CDR1 and CDR2 (germline): SGHDT, YYEEEE. CDR3 amino acids: CASSLGGTANYEQYF. The CDR3 nucleotides are TGTGCCAGCAGCTTGGGCGGGACCGCCAATTACGAGCAGTACTTC.

The chain is built from TRBV18 and TRBJ2-1; D is tentatively TRBD1 or TRBD2 (6 bases each). V shed 3 bases and J shed 9 bases, with 18 bases lying between them. The CDR3 is 15 amino acids. Per germline, CDR1 KGHSH and CDR2 LQKENI. The CDR3 is CASSPREGGSVEQFF. For the CDR3, the DNA is TGTGCCAGCTCACCGAGAGAGGGGGGTTCGGTTGAGCAGTTCTTC.

This chain connects TRBV27 to TRBJ1-5, with 11 nucleotides matching TRBD1. CDR3 size: 19 residues. Germline assignment: CDR1 MNHEY and CDR2 SMNVEV (reference sequence). V shed 5 bases and J 0 bases; nucleotides not matched to a gene: 12. The CDR3 sequence: CASSPYGQGAPYSNQPQHF. For the CDR3, the DNA is TGTGCCAGCAGTCCGTACGGACAGGGGGCGCCATATAGCAATCAGCCCCAGCATTTT.

The chain uses TRBV5-8 and TRBJ2-2, with D possibly called TRBD1 or TRBD2 (5 bases each). CDR3 length equals 15 residues. From germline, CDR1 is SGHTS and CDR2 YDEGEE. V was pared by 2 bases and J by 2 bases, with 10 bases between. The CDR3 nucleotides read TGTGCCAGCAGCTTAGACAGACTAAACACCGGGGAGCTGTTTTTT. Translated, it gives CASSLDRLNTGELFF. Variable domain in full (rest from reference TRBV5-8 and TRBJ2-2): EAGVTQSPTHLIKTRGQQATLRCSPISGHTSVYWYQQALGLGLQFLLWYDEGEERNRGNFPPRFSGRQFPNYSSELNVNALELEDSALYLCASSLDRLNTGELFFGEGSRLTVL.

This CDR3 is CASSPVAGGSYEQYF. Written as DNA, the CDR3 is TGTGCCAGCTCACCTGTAGCGGGGGGCTCCTACGAGCAGTACTTC. This chain links TRBV18 with TRBJ2-7, with TRBD2 matching 10 bases. Germline assignment: CDR1 KGHSH and CDR2 LQKENI. V trimming: 3 bases; J trimming: 0 bases; junction bases outside the gene matches: 2. The CDR3 runs 15 residues.

This clone turned up a few times. The chain recombines TRBV29-1 with TRBJ2-1; 7 nucleotides line up with TRBD2. The CDR3 sequence is 12 residues long. The J segment lost 8 bases and the V segment lost 0 bases, leaving 1 base of the junction unmatched. Germline V lookup: CDR1 SQVTM, CDR2 ANQGSEA. Here the CDR3 reads CSVEDGGYEQFF. For the CDR3, the DNA is TGCAGCGTTGAAGACGGGGGGTATGAGCAGTTCTTC.

The rearrangement uses TRBV5-4 and TRBJ1-2; 9 nucleotides align to TRBD1. The CDR3 loop spans 15 amino acids. V shed 0 bases and J 6 bases; nucleotides not matched to a gene: 6. The germline CDR1 and CDR2 sequences are SGHNT and YYREEE (reference sequence). The CDR3 protein is CASSLGKTGGDGYTF. DNA of the CDR3: TGTGCCAGCAGCTTGGGAAAGACAGGGGGAGATGGCTACACCTTC.

The V and J genes are TRBV30 and TRBJ1-3, with D perhaps TRBD1 (6 bases). The germline V gene has CDR1 GTSNPN and CDR2 SVGIG (reference sequence). This CDR3 has 14 residues. V gave up 2 bases and J gave up 4 bases, with 12 bases separating them. In nucleotides, the CDR3 is TGTGCCTGGAGTCGCGCAGGGACAGGAAACACCATATATTTT. Amino acid sequence: CAWSRAGTGNTIYF.